This TCR beta chain originates from a study of beta chain features in type 1 diabetes. Study-level findings and limits: Type 1 diabetes patients had VDJ junctions that carried fewer insertions and more deletions. The naive, central memory and Treg TCRB repertoires of patients appeared to be more similar to one another than those of healthy donors. Type 1 diabetes patients had moderately but significantly shorter TCRB CDR3s in all four CD4+ subsets. A PCR bias possibly favoring shorter templates would apply equally to patients and controls.

This clone was detected only a few times. The antigen is not known. Purities in excess of 98% were seen in all sorted populations. Since all of the isolated RNA was reverse transcribed, expressed TCRB transcripts were what got sequenced. Sequencing used immunoSEQ multiplex PCR; TCRdb keeps in-frame clones, though not all of them. Of around 250,000 clones in the sample, roughly 25% were seen once. Input material: naive CD4+ T cells from blood. The TCR sequence derives from a woman between 25 and 40 years old with type 1 diabetes.

CDR3 in amino acids: CASIRRGYNEQFF. For the CDR3, the DNA is TGTGCCAGCATACGAAGAGGATACAATGAGCAGTTCTTC. This chain joins TRBV27 and TRBJ2-1; D call uncertain. The CDR3 covers 13 residues. V gave up 7 bases and J gave up 4 bases, with 11 bases separating them. CDR1 is MNHEY, CDR2 SMNVEV, per germline (reference sequence).